This T cell receptor beta chain originates from a study of OX40 agonist ivuxolimab in advanced cancers. Study-wide background: Patients were roughly 87% male with ages about 23 to 90, mean around 58. Treatment received earlier with anti-PD-1, anti-PD-L1 or anti-CTLA-4 agents was allowed, and more than 35% had some. Points from the study as a whole: At doses 0.1 to 3.0 mg/kg, CD4+ and CD8+ clones expanded.

Baseline was the first blood sampling point, followed by cycle 4 day 1 and cycle 7 day 1. Repertoires were generated with immunoSEQ multiplex PCR, while TCRdb's copy carries only in-frame clones and drops some. Here the sample spans about 66,000 clones, 86% being singletons. Unmatched junction bases numbered 7, after V lost 5 bases and J lost 7 bases. The CDR3 consists of 14 residues. Per germline, CDR1 SNHLY and CDR2 FYNNEI. Of note for this clone: The antigen is not known.

The receptor was derived from an adult with an advanced solid tumor such as melanoma, head and neck, liver or kidney cancer. The rearrangement links TRBV2 to TRBJ1-5; 8 positions match TRBD1. Source: CD4+ or CD8+ T cells sorted from blood, taken in a trial of the OX40 agonist ivuxolimab. CDR3 DNA: TGTGCCAGCAGTCCCCAGGGGGCGGGACAGCCCCAGCATTTT. It yields the protein CASSPQGAGQPQHF.